A single sample is the source of the 23 T cell receptor beta chains below, sequenced in a study of regulatory T cells in long-lasting Graves disease. The sample's time point: persistent/refractory GD, antithyroid drugs over 5 years with positive TRAb. The TCR library was prepared using RNA isolated from PBMCs. TCR beta libraries were built with iRepertoire HTBI primers and Arm-PCR of CDR3 regions. Each CDR3 protein gets one entry after TCRdb re-called the multiplex PCR reads with MiXCR. This sample has around 400,000 distinct CDR3 sequences, with less than 30% found just once. The sequencing used peripheral blood mononuclear cells (PBMCs), collected when the disease was refractory, from a patient treated with antithyroid drugs. Receptors were obtained from a woman in her 40s with Graves disease.

The chain recombines TRBV13 with TRBJ2-3; 7 bases line up with TRBD1. This CDR3 contains 15 residues. Germline values: CDR1 PRHDT, CDR2 FYEKMQ (reference sequence). J gave up 0 bases and V 5 bases, and 5 bases lay outside the gene matches. For the CDR3, the DNA is TGTGCCAGCAGCGTACAGGGGTGGAGCACAGATACGCAGTATTTT. Residues: CASSVQGWSTDTQYF. Complete variable domain (other parts from reference TRBV13 and TRBJ2-3): AAGVIQSPRHLIKEKRETATLKCYPIPRHDTVYWYQQGPGQDPQFLISFYEKMQSDKGSIPDRFSAQQFSDYHSELNMSSLELGDSALYFCASSVQGWSTDTQYFGPGTRLTVL.

This clonotype has at least ten counts. CDR3 residues: CASSLQGSSYNSPLHF. The CDR3 nucleotides are TGTGCCAGCAGTTTACAGGGGAGCTCCTATAATTCACCCCTCCACTTT. V is TRBV28 and J is TRBJ1-6, with a tentative D call TRBD1 (6 bases). The V end lost 2 bases, the J end lost 0 bases, and 8 bases lay between the germline ends. This CDR3 contains 16 residues. Germline CDR1 and CDR2: MDHEN and SYDVKM.

This clonotype was picked up a small number of times. This chain links TRBV2 with TRBJ2-3; TRBD2 matches 11 bases. This CDR3 contains 17 residues. Trimming at V came to 4 bases and at J to 4 bases, leaving 10 bases not matched to a gene. CDR1 SNHLY and CDR2 FYNNEI come from the germline V gene. The CDR3 DNA reads as TGTGCCAGCAGTGCAGGGACTAGCGGAGCGCGAGCAGATACGCAGTATTTT. It encodes CASSAGTSGARADTQYF.

This clonotype was found a few times. The chain employs TRBV20-1 and TRBJ2-7, with TRBD1 matching 10 bases. The CDR3 runs 14 residues. Germline-derived CDR1 and CDR2 are DFQATT and SNEGSKA (reference sequence). The J segment lost 4 bases and the V segment lost 3 bases, leaving 6 bases of the junction unmatched. The CDR3: CSASRTGGLYEQYF. The CDR3 bases are TGCAGTGCTAGCCGGACAGGGGGATTATACGAGCAGTACTTC.

This clonotype was seen ten or more times. This chain links TRBV12-3 or TRBV12-4 with TRBJ1-2; D perhaps matches TRBD1 (6 bases). V dropped 5 bases and J dropped 3 bases, with 13 bases sitting between them. The CDR3 covers 14 residues. CDR3 in DNA: TGTGCCAGCAGTCTGCGACAGGATGACTATGGCTACACCTTC. The encoded protein is CASSLRQDDYGYTF.

This sequence joins TRBV5-1 and TRBJ2-1; possibly TRBD2 for D (5 bases). The CDR3 is 17 residues long. V gave up 0 bases and J gave up 1 base, with 14 bases separating them. Germline lookup yields CDR1 SGHRS and CDR2 YFSETQ. Here the CDR3 reads CASSLDGSARSYNEQFF. CDR3 sequence (DNA): TGCGCCAGCAGCTTGGACGGTAGCGCGAGATCCTACAATGAGCAGTTCTTC.

This clonotype was recorded at least ten times. V gene TRBV6-1 combines with J gene TRBJ2-7; TRBD2 matches at 10 bases. This CDR3 contains 15 residues. Germline loops: CDR1 MNHNS, CDR2 SASEGT. V lost 6 bases, J lost 0 bases, and 5 bases stayed unmatched. The CDR3 nucleotides read TGTGCCAGCAGGCGAAAGCGGGAGGGCTCCTACGAGCAGTACTTC. As protein: CASRRKREGSYEQYF.

This clonotype showed up just a few times. The rearrangement links TRBV28 to TRBJ1-4; D is uncertain. This CDR3 is 14 amino acids long. Trimming shortened V by 5 bases and J by 8 bases, and 15 bases separated the two germline ends. Looked up from germline, CDR1 is MDHEN and CDR2 is SYDVKM. This CDR3 is CASSVQRPGEKLFF. The CDR3 DNA follows: TGTGCCAGCAGTGTACAGCGCCCGGGGGAAAAACTGTTTTTT.

The DNA of the CDR3 is TGTGCCAGCAGTGAGTGGACAGCTGAACCCACCGACACAGATACGCAGTATTTT. It translates to CASSEWTAEPTDTDTQYF. The chain recombines TRBV27 with TRBJ2-3, with a weak D call TRBD1 (6 bases). Trimming removed 5 bases at V and 2 bases at J, with 23 bases between. CDR3 size: 18 residues. The V gene's germline CDR1 is MNHEY and CDR2 SMNVEV (reference sequence).

This clonotype has only a few counts. The gene calls are TRBV9 and TRBJ2-2; TRBD1 agrees at 11 bases. V shed 3 bases and J 3 bases; nucleotides not matched to a gene: 1. Germline V gives CDR1 SGDLS, CDR2 YYNGEE. The CDR3 extends over 15 amino acids. The DNA of the CDR3 is TGTGCCAGCAGCGCGGGACAGGGGGACACCGGGGAGCTGTTTTTT. Its translation is CASSAGQGDTGELFF. The full variable domain, its missing parts supplied by reference TRBV9 and TRBJ2-2, is DSGVTQTPKHLITATGQRVTLRCSPRSGDLSVYWYQQSLDQGLQFLIQYYNGEERAKGNILERFSAQQFPDLHSELNLSSLELGDSALYFCASSAGQGDTGELFFGEGSRLTVL.

This clonotype has ten or more counts. This sequence joins TRBV20-1 and TRBJ2-7; the match to TRBD1 covers 7 bases. V lost 4 bases to trimming and J lost 2 bases; unmatched junction nucleotides: 11. Germline lookup yields CDR1 DFQATT and CDR2 SNEGSKA (reference sequence). CDR3 length: 15 residues. CDR3 sequence reads: CSAMISRTGAYEQYF. The DNA for the CDR3 is TGCAGTGCTATGATTTCGAGGACAGGAGCCTACGAGCAGTACTTC.

This clonotype has at least ten counts. The CDR3 DNA is TGTGCCAGCAGTCCGGGACAGGCGGATTCCGACGGTGGCTACACCTTC. This translates into CASSPGQADSDGGYTF. The chain uses TRBV28 and TRBJ1-2; TRBD1 agrees at 8 bases. The V segment lost 5 bases and the J segment 7 bases; nucleotides outside the gene matches: 15. The CDR3 sequence is 16 residues long. Germline loops: CDR1 MDHEN, CDR2 SYDVKM.

This clonotype has at least ten counts. The chain carries TRBV29-1 and TRBJ1-1; a weak D match, TRBD1 (5 bases). CDR1 and CDR2 (germline): SQVTM, ANQGSEA. The length of the CDR3 is 12 residues. Between the trimmed V and J ends, which lost 1 base and 5 bases, there was a span of 8 bases. The DNA of the CDR3 is TGCAGCGTTGAAGGACAGAGAACTGAAGCTTTCTTT. It specifies CSVEGQRTEAFF.

The gene calls are TRBV24-1 and TRBJ2-1, with 7 nucleotides matching TRBD2. Germline V CDR1 and CDR2: KGHDR, SFDVKD. V was pared by 3 bases and J by 7 bases, with 8 bases of the junction left unmatched. The CDR3 has 15 amino acids. The CDR3 region is CATSDSGEEGNEQFF. The CDR3 DNA reads TGTGCCACCAGTGATAGCGGGGAGGAGGGGAATGAGCAGTTCTTC.

This chain links TRBV11-2 with TRBJ2-2; D perhaps matches TRBD2 (5 bases). The CDR3 length is 16 residues. Germline V gene lookup returns CDR1 SGHAT and CDR2 FQNNGV. The V gene lost 7 bases and the J gene lost 4 bases, with 19 bases spanning the gap. The chain's CDR3 is CASTIRIEGTTGELFF. CDR3 DNA: TGTGCCAGCACCATCCGAATTGAGGGCACCACCGGGGAGCTGTTTTTT.

In this sample, this clonotype turned up a few times. V gene TRBV6-5 combines with J gene TRBJ2-7; possibly TRBD1 or TRBD2 for D (5 bases each). The CDR3 consists of 12 residues. V was cut by 0 bases and J by 11 bases, with 11 bases left in between. From germline, CDR1 is MNHEY and CDR2 SVGAGI. CDR3 DNA sequence: TGTGCCAGCAGTTACTCTTCCGGGGCAAAGTACTTC. It is translated as CASSYSSGAKYF.

This clonotype was counted ten times or more. This chain links TRBV28 with TRBJ2-7; possibly TRBD2 for D (6 bases). This CDR3 is built from 17 residues. V shed 4 bases and J shed 0 bases, with 19 bases lying between them. CDR1 and CDR2 (germline): MDHEN, SYDVKM. The CDR3 protein is CASSWRAWGLLSYEQYF. The CDR3 bases are TGTGCCAGCAGTTGGCGGGCCTGGGGACTCCTCTCCTACGAGCAGTACTTC.

V gene TRBV30 combines with J gene TRBJ1-2; D remains ambiguous. Between the trimmed V and J ends, which lost 0 bases and 5 bases, there was a span of 7 bases. The CDR3 covers 12 residues. Germline CDR1 GTSNPN, CDR2 SVGIG (reference sequence). The CDR3 DNA reads TGTGCCTGGAGTGTAGTTGGGTATGGCTACACCTTC. The encoded protein is CAWSVVGYGYTF.

Many counts were recorded for this clonotype. The chain has TRBV7-8 and TRBJ2-6; 11 bases fit TRBD2. The length of the CDR3 is 18 residues. The junction had 2 bases not matched to a gene; V was cut back by 1 base and J by 0 bases. The germline CDR1 and CDR2 sequences are SGHVS and FQNEAQ. CDR3 residues: CASSLGSGRASGANVLTF. The CDR3 DNA reads as TGTGCCAGCAGCTTAGGTAGCGGGAGGGCCTCTGGGGCCAACGTCCTGACTTTC. Together with reference TRBV7-8 and TRBJ2-6, the CDR3 gives the full variable domain: GAGVSQSPRYKVAKRGQDVALRCDPISGHVSLFWYQQALGQGPEFLTYFQNEAQLDKSGLPSDRFFAERPEGSVSTLKIQRTQQEDSAVYLCASSLGSGRASGANVLTFGAGSRLTVL.

This clonotype came up a few times. The chain joins TRBV10-2 to TRBJ2-5; TRBD2 matches at 14 bases. CDR1 and CDR2 from the germline V gene are WSHSY and SAAADI. The V and J ends lost 1 base and 4 bases, in that order; junction bases with no gene match: 5. CDR3 size: 17 residues. Written as DNA, the CDR3 is TGCGCCAGCAGTGAGTTCGGGACTAGCGGGAGTAGAGAGACCCAGTACTTC. It is translated as CASSEFGTSGSRETQYF.

On this clonotype itself: Possible read error: a much larger clone is one base away. This chain's CDR3 is CASSYIGVNYGYTF. For the CDR3, the DNA is TGTGCCAGCAGTTACATTGGTGTTAACTATGGCTACACCTTC. The V call is TRBV6-2 or TRBV6-3, the J call TRBJ1-2; D gene unclear. Germline-derived CDR1 and CDR2 are MNHEY and SVGEGT. V lost 2 bases and J lost 1, with 8 bases in between. The CDR3 consists of 14 residues.

In this sample, this clonotype turned up many times. The V and J genes are TRBV6-9 and TRBJ2-5; D perhaps matches TRBD2 (5 bases). This CDR3 contains 18 residues. CDR1 MNHGY and CDR2 SVAAGI come from the germline V gene. V gave up 3 bases and J gave up 5 bases, with 25 bases separating them. CDR3 loop: CASSYYFHGDRCRETQYF. In DNA, the CDR3 is TGTGCCAGCAGTTACTACTTCCACGGGGATAGGTGTCGGGAGACCCAGTACTTC.

The V gene is TRBV12-3 or TRBV12-4, the J gene TRBJ2-1; D might be TRBD1 or TRBD2, each matching 5 bases. V lost 2 bases and J 6 bases, leaving 14 bases between the germline ends. CDR3 length equals 15 residues. As DNA, the CDR3 is TGTGCCAGCAGTTTATCACAGGAAGGGAGCAATGAGCAGTTCTTC. This translates into CASSLSQEGSNEQFF.